This T cell receptor beta chain is from a study of OX40 agonist ivuxolimab in advanced cancers. Study as a whole: The patients received ivuxolimab by intravenous route every 2 weeks at 0.01 to 10 mg/kg. Study outcomes and limitations: There was clonal expansion of CD4+ and CD8+ blood T cells by week 6 at 0.1 to 3.0 mg/kg. More expanded clones were found, on average, in CD8+ than in CD4+ T cells.

V gave up 6 bases and J gave up 6 bases; unmatched junction bases: 2. Germline V gives CDR1 MDHEN, CDR2 SYDVKM. The CDR3 extends over 14 amino acids. Patients with autoimmune history or systemic immunosuppression were excluded. To note about this clone: Its antigen is as yet unknown.

Sequencing used immunoSEQ multiplex PCR; TCRdb keeps in-frame clones, though not all of them. The data contain more than 65,000 clones, about 80% of them seen just once; the ten biggest clones take up over 2%. This specimen consisted of CD4+ or CD8+ T cells sorted from blood, obtained in a trial of the OX40 agonist ivuxolimab. The chain recombines TRBV28 with TRBJ2-2; 12 bases match TRBD1. The receptor was derived from an adult with an advanced solid tumor such as melanoma, head and neck, liver or kidney cancer. The CDR3 DNA is TGTGCCAGCAGGGGGACAGGGGGCTCCGGGGAGCTGTTTTTT. Translating it yields CASRGTGGSGELFF.